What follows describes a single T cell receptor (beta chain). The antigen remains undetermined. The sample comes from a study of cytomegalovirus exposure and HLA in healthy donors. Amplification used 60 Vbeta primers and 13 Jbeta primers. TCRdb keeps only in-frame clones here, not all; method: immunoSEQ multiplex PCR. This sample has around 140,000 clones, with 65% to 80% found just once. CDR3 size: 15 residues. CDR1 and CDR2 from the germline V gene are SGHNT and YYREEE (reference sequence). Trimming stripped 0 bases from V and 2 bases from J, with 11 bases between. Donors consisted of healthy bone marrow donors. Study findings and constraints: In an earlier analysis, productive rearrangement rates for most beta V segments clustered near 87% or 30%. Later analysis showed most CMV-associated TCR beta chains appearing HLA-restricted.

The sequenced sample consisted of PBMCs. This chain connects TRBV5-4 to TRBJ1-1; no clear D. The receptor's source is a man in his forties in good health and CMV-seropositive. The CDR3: CASSLDRNFNTEAFF. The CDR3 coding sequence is TGTGCCAGCAGCTTGGACAGAAACTTTAACACTGAAGCTTTCTTT.